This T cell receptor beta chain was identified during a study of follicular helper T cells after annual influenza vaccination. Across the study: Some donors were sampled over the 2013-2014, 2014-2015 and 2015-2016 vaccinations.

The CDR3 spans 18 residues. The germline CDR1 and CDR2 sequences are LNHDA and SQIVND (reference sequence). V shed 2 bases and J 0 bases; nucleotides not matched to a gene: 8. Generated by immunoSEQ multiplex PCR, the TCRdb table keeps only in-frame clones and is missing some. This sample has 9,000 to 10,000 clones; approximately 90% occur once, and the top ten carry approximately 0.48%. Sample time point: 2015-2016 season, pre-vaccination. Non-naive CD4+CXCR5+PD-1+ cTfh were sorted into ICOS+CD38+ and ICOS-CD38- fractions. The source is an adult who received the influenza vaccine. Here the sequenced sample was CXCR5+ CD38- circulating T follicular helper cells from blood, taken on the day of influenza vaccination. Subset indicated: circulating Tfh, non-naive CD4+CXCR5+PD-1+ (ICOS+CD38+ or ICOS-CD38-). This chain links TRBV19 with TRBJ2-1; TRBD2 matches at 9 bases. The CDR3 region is CASSIRETSGFSYNEQFF. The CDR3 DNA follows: TGTGCCAGTAGTATAAGGGAGACTAGCGGTTTCTCCTACAATGAGCAGTTCTTC.